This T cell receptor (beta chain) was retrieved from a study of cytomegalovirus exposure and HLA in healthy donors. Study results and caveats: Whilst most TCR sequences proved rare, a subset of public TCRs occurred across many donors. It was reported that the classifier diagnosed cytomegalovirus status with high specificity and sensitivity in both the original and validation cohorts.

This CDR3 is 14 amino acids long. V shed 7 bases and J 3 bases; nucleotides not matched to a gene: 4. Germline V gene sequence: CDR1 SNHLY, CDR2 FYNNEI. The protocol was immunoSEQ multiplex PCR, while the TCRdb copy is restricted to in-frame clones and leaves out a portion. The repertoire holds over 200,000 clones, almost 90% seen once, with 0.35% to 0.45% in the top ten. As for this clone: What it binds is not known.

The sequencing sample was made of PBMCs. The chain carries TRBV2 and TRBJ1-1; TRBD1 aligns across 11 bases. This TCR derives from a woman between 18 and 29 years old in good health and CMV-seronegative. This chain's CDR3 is CASNGQGADTEAFF. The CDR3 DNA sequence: TGTGCCAGCAACGGACAGGGGGCGGACACTGAAGCTTTCTTT.